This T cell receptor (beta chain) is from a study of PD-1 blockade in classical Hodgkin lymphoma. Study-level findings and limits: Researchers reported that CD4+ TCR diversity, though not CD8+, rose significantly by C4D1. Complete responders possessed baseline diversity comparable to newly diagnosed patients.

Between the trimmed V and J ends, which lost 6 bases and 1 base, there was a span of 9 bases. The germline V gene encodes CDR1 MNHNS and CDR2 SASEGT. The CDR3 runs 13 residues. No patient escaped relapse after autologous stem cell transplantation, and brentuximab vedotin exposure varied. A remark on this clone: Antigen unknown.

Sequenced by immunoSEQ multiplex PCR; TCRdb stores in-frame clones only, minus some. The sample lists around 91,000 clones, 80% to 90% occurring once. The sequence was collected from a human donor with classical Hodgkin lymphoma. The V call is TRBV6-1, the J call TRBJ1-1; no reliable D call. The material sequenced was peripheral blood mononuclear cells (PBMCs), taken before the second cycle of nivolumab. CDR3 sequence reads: CASSRFGNTEAFF. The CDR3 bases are TGTGCCAGCAGCAGGTTTGGGAACACTGAAGCTTTCTTT.